This is a list of T cell receptor beta chains from one sample in a study of OX40 agonist ivuxolimab in advanced cancers. The table came from immunoSEQ multiplex PCR; TCRdb's copy has only in-frame clones and leaves some out. The data show more than 40,000 clones, about 78% seen once. Sequences were derived from CD4+ or CD8+ T cells sorted from blood, sampled in a trial of the OX40 agonist ivuxolimab. These receptors were collected from an adult with an advanced solid tumor such as melanoma, head and neck, liver or kidney cancer. CDR3s include the opening cysteine and the closing phenylalanine or tryptophan. A D gene is named only where the DNA matches it firmly. Rows may omit the clone size; those that give it use once, few, many or a size class.

J gene,clone size,D gene,CDR3 length,V gene,CDR3 DNA,CDR3 protein
TRBJ2-1,-,-,14,TRBV5-6,TGTGCCAGCAGCTACGTCAGCTCCTACAATGAGCAGTTCTTC,CASSYVSSYNEQFF
TRBJ1-5,once,-,16,TRBV2,TGTGCCAGCCGCCAACCCAGAGGGTTTGGCAATCAGCCCCAGCATTTT,CASRQPRGFGNQPQHF
TRBJ2-3,-,TRBD2,16,TRBV19,TGTGCCAGTAGTATTCAGGGACTAGCGATCACAGATACGCAGTATTTT,CASSIQGLAITDTQYF
TRBJ2-7,few,-,15,TRBV2,TGTGCCTGTGGGGGGTTGCGGTCTTTCTCCTACGAGCAGTACTTC,CACGGLRSFSYEQYF
TRBJ2-6,-,-,16,TRBV25-1,TGTGCCAGCTCACGCGGACTCAACTCTGGGGCCAACGTCCTGACTTTC,CASSRGLNSGANVLTF
TRBJ1-6,-,-,14,TRBV5-4,TGTGCCAGCAGCTCCCATGTGGACAATTCACCCCTCCACTTT,CASSSHVDNSPLHF
TRBJ2-2,-,-,15,TRBV15,TGTGCCACCAGCAGAGTCCGGAAAGACACCGGGGAGCTGTTTTTT,CATSRVRKDTGELFF
TRBJ1-1,-,-,11,TRBV28,TGTGCCAGCATGTACGGGACTGAAGCTTTCTTT,CASMYGTEAFF
TRBJ1-2,once,-,13,TRBV5-1,TGCGCCAGCAGCTCCCACTTAAACTATGGCTACACCTTC,CASSSHLNYGYTF
TRBJ2-3,-,-,13,TRBV6-5,TGTGCCAGCAGTTACGACACGACAGATACGCAGTATTTT,CASSYDTTDTQYF
TRBJ1-1,-,-,15,TRBV6-1,TGTGCCAGCAGCCCGTTTGGACAGAGAGGAACTGAAGCTTTCTTT,CASSPFGQRGTEAFF
TRBJ1-2,-,TRBD1,14,TRBV28,TGTGCCAGCGGAGAACAGGGGGCCCGCTATGGCTACACCTTC,CASGEQGARYGYTF
TRBJ2-3,-,-,13,TRBV7-9,TGTGCCAGCAGCTCGAGGGGCACAGATACGCAGTATTTT,CASSSRGTDTQYF
TRBJ2-5,-,TRBD2,15,TRBV6-5,TGTGCCAGCAGTTCGACTAGCGGGAGTTGGGAGACCCAGTACTTC,CASSSTSGSWETQYF
TRBJ2-3,-,-,12,TRBV5-1,TGCGCCAGCAGCTTTGGAGACTATACGCAGTATTTT,CASSFGDYTQYF
TRBJ2-5,-,TRBD2,15,TRBV10-1,TGCGCCAGCAGTGGAAATAGCGGGCTACAAGAGACCCAGTACTTC,CASSGNSGLQETQYF
TRBJ1-5,-,-,10,TRBV5-6,TGTGCCAGCAGCTTGTGGCCCCAGCATTTT,CASSLWPQHF
TRBJ2-1,-,-,12,TRBV29-1,TGCAGCGTAGACAGGATGGGCAATGAGCAGTTCTTC,CSVDRMGNEQFF
TRBJ2-7,-,TRBD2,16,TRBV5-4,TGTGCCAGCAGCTTGGGGGGACTAGCGGGAGGCTACGAGCAGTACTTC,CASSLGGLAGGYEQYF
TRBJ2-3,-,-,14,TRBV5-6,TGTGCCAGCAGCTTAGCGACAATGACAGATACGCAGTATTTT,CASSLATMTDTQYF
TRBJ2-7,-,-,14,TRBV28,TGTGCCAGCAGTTTAGGCTCAGTCTCCTACGAGCAGTACTTC,CASSLGSVSYEQYF
TRBJ1-5,-,-,15,TRBV4-1,TGCGCCAGCAGCCAAGTTGAGAGGGGCAATCAGCCCCAGCATTTT,CASSQVERGNQPQHF
TRBJ1-5,-,-,16,TRBV27,TGTGCCAGCAGTTTATTTGGGGGCCTTAGCAATCAGCCCCAGCATTTT,CASSLFGGLSNQPQHF
TRBJ2-3,once,-,15,TRBV5-4,TGTGCCAGCAGCTTGGGCCCATCGGTCACAGATACGCAGTATTTT,CASSLGPSVTDTQYF
TRBJ2-7,once,-,14,TRBV5-4,TGTGCCAGCCGGAGGGCGGGGTCCTCCTACGAGCAGTACTTC,CASRRAGSSYEQYF
TRBJ2-7,-,TRBD2,14,TRBV5-8,TGTGCCAGCAACCAGGGTCTAGCGGGCCACCTGCAGTACTTC,CASNQGLAGHLQYF
TRBJ1-2,-,-,14,TRBV10-3,TGTGCCATCACTACTGGTCGGCTCAGCTATGGCTACACCTTC,CAITTGRLSYGYTF
TRBJ2-7,-,-,17,TRBV4-1,TGCGCCAGCAGCCATCCCCTGGACGCTGAGGGTTCCTACGAGCAGTACTTC,CASSHPLDAEGSYEQYF
TRBJ2-3,-,TRBD2,15,TRBV7-3,TGTGCCAGCAGCGTCGCGGGAGAAGGGGCAGATACGCAGTATTTT,CASSVAGEGADTQYF
TRBJ1-4,-,TRBD1,15,TRBV10-3,TGTGCCATCAGTGAGTCGACAGGGGGGAATGAAAAACTGTTTTTT,CAISESTGGNEKLFF
TRBJ2-1,-,-,12,TRBV7-9,TGTGCCAGCAGCTTAGTCTGGTATGAGCAGTTCTTC,CASSLVWYEQFF
TRBJ2-7,-,-,16,TRBV21-1,TGTGCCAGCAGTCCACCGGGACTAGCGGGGTCTTGGGAGCAGTACTTC,CASSPPGLAGSWEQYF
TRBJ2-1,-,-,16,TRBV11-2,TGTGCCAGCAAGCGTCAGGCACTCCAGTTTTCTGATGAGCAGTTCTTC,CASKRQALQFSDEQFF
TRBJ2-2,-,-,15,TRBV5-1,TGCGCCAGCAGCTTGGCCTCGGATTACACCGGGGAGCTGTTTTTT,CASSLASDYTGELFF
TRBJ1-2,-,-,12,TRBV6-5,TGTGCCAGCAGCTCGACAGGCCATGGCTACACCTTC,CASSSTGHGYTF
TRBJ2-5,-,-,13,TRBV5-8,TGTGCCAGCAGTTTCCGATCAGGAGAGACCCAGTACTTC,CASSFRSGETQYF
TRBJ2-1,-,-,17,TRBV5-1,TGCGCCAGCAGCGTGGACCGGAGTTGGCCATCCTACAATGAGCAGTTCTTC,CASSVDRSWPSYNEQFF
TRBJ2-2,-,TRBD2,18,TRBV5-1,TGCGCCAGCAGCTTGGCCGGGTTAGCGGGCTTTAACACCGGGGAGCTGTTTTTT,CASSLAGLAGFNTGELFF
TRBJ1-4,-,-,13,TRBV2,TGTGCCAGCATCGGAACAACTAATGAAAAACTGTTTTTT,CASIGTTNEKLFF
TRBJ1-5,-,-,14,TRBV2,TGTGCCAGCAGCTGGAGCTATAGCAATCAGCCCCAGCATTTT,CASSWSYSNQPQHF
TRBJ1-2,-,-,13,TRBV9,TGTGCCAGCAGCGTAGGAGGTACTAGTGGCTACACCTTC,CASSVGGTSGYTF
TRBJ2-1,-,TRBD2,19,TRBV5-1,TGCGCCAGCAGACCGCCGGGACTAGCGGCGGGTTTCTCCTACAATGAGCAGTTCTTC,CASRPPGLAAGFSYNEQFF
TRBJ1-5,-,-,15,TRBV6-1,TGTGCCAGCAGTGCCCCAGGGACCGCAGGACAGCCCCAGCATTTT,CASSAPGTAGQPQHF
TRBJ2-7,-,-,12,TRBV29-1,TGCAACGTTGGCAGGGACTCCTACGAGCAGTACTTC,CNVGRDSYEQYF
TRBJ1-2,-,-,11,TRBV20-1,TGCAGTGCTAGGGGCAGTGGAGGCTACACCTTC,CSARGSGGYTF
TRBJ1-4,-,TRBD1,15,TRBV5-4,TGTGCCAGCAGCTTTCGGACAGGGACTAATGAAAAACTGTTTTTT,CASSFRTGTNEKLFF
TRBJ2-7,-,-,12,TRBV6-5,TGTGCCAGTCGAAGAGGGGCTCGCGAGCAGTACTTC,CASRRGAREQYF
TRBJ1-5,-,-,16,TRBV5-1,TGCGCCAGCAGCTTGGGGGGACGCGGAGGCAATCAGCCCCAGCATTTT,CASSLGGRGGNQPQHF
TRBJ2-5,-,-,13,TRBV19,TGTGCCAGTAGTAGAGGGGTTTGGGAGACCCAGTACTTC,CASSRGVWETQYF
TRBJ1-2,few,TRBD1,13,TRBV28,TGTGCCAGCAGACCGGGACAGGGTTTTGGCTACACCTTC,CASRPGQGFGYTF
TRBJ2-5,-,TRBD2,16,TRBV10-2,TGCGCCAGCAGTGAGTCTCTAGCGGGACCGGTGGAGACCCAGTACTTC,CASSESLAGPVETQYF
TRBJ1-2,-,-,15,TRBV7-9,TGTGCCAGCAGCTCATCGGACACGGGCGTCTATGGCTACACCTTC,CASSSSDTGVYGYTF
TRBJ1-2,-,-,14,TRBV10-3,TGTGCCATCAGTGAGGGAGACAGGAACTATGGCTACACCTTC,CAISEGDRNYGYTF
TRBJ1-1,once,-,14,TRBV28,TGTGCCAGCAGTTTAGAGGGAGATAGAACTGAAGCTTTCTTT,CASSLEGDRTEAFF
TRBJ2-3,-,-,14,TRBV27,TGTGCCAGCAGTAGGGGGAGGGCCACAGATACGCAGTATTTT,CASSRGRATDTQYF
TRBJ1-1,-,TRBD1,15,TRBV7-8,TGTGCCAGCAGCCCCACAGGGGAACAAAGACCTGAAGCTTTCTTT,CASSPTGEQRPEAFF
TRBJ2-7,-,-,12,TRBV5-6,TGTGCCAGCAGCCGGTGGCGGAACGAGCAGTACTTC,CASSRWRNEQYF